The T cell receptor beta chain described here comes from a study of blood T cell repertoires in COVID-19. The assay was immunoSEQ multiplex PCR, and TCRdb's table has in-frame clones only and misses some. There are 80,000 or so clones in the sample; around 86% occur only once, and about 40% lies in the top ten. This CDR3 has 14 residues. Trimming removed 0 bases at V and 4 bases at J, with 9 bases between. Looked up from germline, CDR1 is LGHDT and CDR2 is YNNKEL (reference sequence). This TCR was sampled from a man older than 75 with acute or convalescent COVID-19. The V and J genes are TRBV3-1 (or the pseudogene TRBV3-2) and TRBJ1-1; D possibly corresponds to TRBD1 (5 bases). What was sequenced was peripheral blood. CDR3 protein: CASSQDWQGTEAFF. DNA for the CDR3: TGTGCCAGCAGCCAAGATTGGCAGGGCACTGAAGCTTTCTTT.